The 10 T cell receptor beta chains presented below share a single source sample, sequenced in a study of blood T cell repertoires in COVID-19. This table comes from immunoSEQ multiplex PCR, and its TCRdb copy is limited to in-frame clones, with some not included. The sample records approximately 170,000 clones, approximately 85% being singletons. The specimen was peripheral blood. The receptors originated from an elderly woman with COVID-19, enrolled during active disease.

V usage is TRBV16 and J usage is TRBJ2-5, with unresolved D. CDR1 is KGHSY, CDR2 FQNENV, per germline. This CDR3 region has 13 residues. Between the trimmed V and J ends, which lost 3 bases and 2 bases, there was a span of 7 bases. The CDR3 reads CASSQSNQETQYF. CDR3 DNA sequence: TGTGCCAGCAGCCAGAGCAATCAAGAGACCCAGTACTTC.

The rearrangement uses TRBV18 and TRBJ1-2; TRBD1 agrees at 10 bases. Germline values: CDR1 KGHSH, CDR2 LQKENI. With 2 bases clipped from V and 6 bases from J, the junction kept 12 bases outside the gene matches. The CDR3 totals 17 residues. As DNA, the CDR3 is TGTGCCAGCTCACCAGGGTCCCCATCGGGACAGGGGAATGGCTACACCTTC. It encodes CASSPGSPSGQGNGYTF.

This sequence joins TRBV12-3 or TRBV12-4 and TRBJ1-5, with a weak D call TRBD1 (5 bases). The length of the CDR3 is 12 residues. The V end lost 4 bases, the J end lost 5 bases, and 6 bases lay between the germline ends. This CDR3 reads CASSSRDQPQHF. The CDR3 nucleotides read TGTGCCAGCAGTTCCAGGGATCAGCCCCAGCATTTT.

This chain uses TRBV5-5 with TRBJ2-3; 7 bases fit TRBD2. The V gene's germline CDR1 is SGHKS and CDR2 YYEKEE (reference sequence). J was trimmed by 0 bases and V by 2 bases; bases with no gene match: 12. The CDR3 loop spans 18 amino acids. The chain's CDR3 is CASSFPPATSVSTDTQYF. The CDR3 coding sequence is TGTGCCAGCAGCTTTCCTCCGGCCACTAGCGTAAGCACAGATACGCAGTATTTT.

The CDR3 sequence is CASSLGLAGVYEQYF. In DNA, the CDR3 is TGCGCCAGCAGCCTGGGACTAGCGGGAGTATACGAGCAGTACTTC. The genes are TRBV4-1 and TRBJ2-7; 14 positions match TRBD2. V lost 4 bases, J lost 4 bases, and 3 bases stayed unmatched. The CDR3 extends over 15 amino acids. Germline lookup yields CDR1 MGHRA and CDR2 YSYEKL.

The chain combines TRBV25-1 with TRBJ2-7, with unresolved D. Trimming removed 6 bases from V and 6 bases from J, with 9 bases in between. The CDR3 spans 11 residues. CDR1 is MGHDK and CDR2 is SYGVNS in the germline V gene. The CDR3 coding sequence is TGTGCCAGCAGCCCCGGGTTCGAGCAGTACTTC. This gives the protein CASSPGFEQYF.

This chain joins TRBV5-1 and TRBJ2-3, with 11 bases identical to TRBD2. The germline CDR1 and CDR2 sequences are SGHRS and YFSETQ. CDR3 length: 16 amino acids. Trimming cost V 0 bases and J 2 bases; bases outside gene matches: 2. CDR3 amino acids: CASSLATSGDTDTQYF. In DNA, the CDR3 is TGCGCCAGCAGCTTGGCGACTAGCGGGGACACAGATACGCAGTATTTT. The full variable domain, in which reference TRBV5-1 and TRBJ2-3 provide the parts outside the CDR3, is KAGVTQTPRYLIKTRGQQVTLSCSPISGHRSVSWYQQTPGQGLQFLFEYFSETQRNKGNFPGRFSGRQFSNSRSEMNVSTLELGDSALYLCASSLATSGDTDTQYFGPGTRLTVL.

The chain links TRBV7-9 to TRBJ1-6; 9 nucleotides agree with TRBD1. The CDR3 consists of 18 residues. CDR1 and CDR2 (germline): SEHNR, FQNEAQ (reference sequence). V shed 3 bases and J 4 bases; nucleotides not matched to a gene: 10. The CDR3 region has the DNA TGTGCCAGCAGCTTGAAGGGGACAGGGCTGAGTTATAATTCACCCCTCCACTTT. It translates to CASSLKGTGLSYNSPLHF.

This chain links TRBV29-1 with TRBJ2-7; possible D gene TRBD1, 7 bases. This CDR3 comprises 14 residues. V was pared by 4 bases and J by 4 bases, with 17 bases between. CDR1 is SQVTM and CDR2 is ANQGSEA in the germline V gene. The CDR3 bases are TGCAGCGTTGCTTTGGGGGCAGGGGGGTACGAGCAGTACTTC. As protein: CSVALGAGGYEQYF.

This clone was seen only once. This chain uses TRBV10-3 with TRBJ2-1; 11 bases are shared with TRBD2. V shed 6 bases, J shed 9 bases, and the junction held 10 bases outside the gene matches. CDR1 is ENHRY and CDR2 is SYGVKD in the germline V gene. The length of the CDR3 is 15 residues. The CDR3, as DNA: TGTGCCATCAGGGGACTAGCGGCCATAGGGGGTGAGCAGTTCTTC. Translated: CAIRGLAAIGGEQFF.